A selection of T cell receptor beta chains follows, all from one sample in a study of identifying expanded T cells in peripheral blood. Using immunoSEQ multiplex PCR, the repertoire was profiled, and TCRdb retains in-frame clones only, with some absent. The top ten hold 14% of the sample, which has about 47,000 clones, approximately 80% seen once. Sequenced material: blood. These receptors all stem from a person aged 18 to 75 in good health. Each CDR3 is given with its conserved first and last residue. The order of the fields is CDR3 length, D gene, J gene, clone size, V gene, CDR3 DNA, CDR3 protein. A D gene is named only where the DNA matches it firmly. Not all rows give a size; the values are once, few, many and, for expanded clones, a class.

>15|TRBD2|TRBJ2-1|NA|TRBV29-1
TGCAGCGTTGAAATGGCGGGAGCCACTTTCCGTGAGCAGTTCTTC
CSVEMAGATFREQFF
>13|NA|TRBJ1-2|NA|TRBV7-9
TGTGCCAGCAGCCCGGAAGGATACTATGGCTACACCTTC
CASSPEGYYGYTF
>16|TRBD2|TRBJ2-3|NA|TRBV6-6
TGTGCCAGCCAAGACTGGACTAGCGGGAGTCGTGATACGCAGTATTTT
CASQDWTSGSRDTQYF
>15|TRBD1|TRBJ1-1|NA|TRBV19
TGTGCCAGTAGTACAAGACAGGGACGAACACCTGAAGCTTTCTTT
CASSTRQGRTPEAFF
>18|TRBD2|TRBJ2-5|once|TRBV6-1
TGTGCCAGCAGTGAACGGGTTGGGGCTAGCGGGAGGCCGGAGACCCAGTACTTC
CASSERVGASGRPETQYF
>16|TRBD2|TRBJ2-2|NA|TRBV6-5
TGTGCCAGCAGTTACTGGCGGGAGGCGGGCACCGGGGAGCTGTTTTTT
CASSYWREAGTGELFF
>11|NA|TRBJ2-3|NA|TRBV30
TGTGCCTGGAGTAGGCAAGTTACGCAGTATTTT
CAWSRQVTQYF
>14|NA|TRBJ2-7|NA|TRBV14
TGTGCCAGCAGCCAAAAAGGGGTTTGGTACGAGCAGTACTTC
CASSQKGVWYEQYF
>11|NA|TRBJ2-5|NA|TRBV7-6
TGTGCCAGCAGCTTCCCAGAGACCCAGTACTTC
CASSFPETQYF
>14|NA|TRBJ2-4|NA|TRBV4-1
TGCGCCAGCAGCCAGGGGCCTGTGGGGAACATTCAGTACTTC
CASSQGPVGNIQYF
>13|TRBD1|TRBJ2-3|once|TRBV6-1
TGTGCCAGCAGTGAGTCGACAGGGGGTACGAAGTATTTT
CASSESTGGTKYF
>14|TRBD1|TRBJ1-2|NA|TRBV5-6
TGTGCCAGCAGCCCGACAGGGGGCCTAGGGGGCTACACCTTC
CASSPTGGLGGYTF
>15|TRBD2|TRBJ2-1|few|TRBV5-1
TGCGCCAGCAGCTCAAGGGGACTAGACTACAATGAGCAGTTCTTC
CASSSRGLDYNEQFF
>13|NA|TRBJ1-2|NA|TRBV6-6
TGTGCCAGCAGTTCAGGGGAAGGCTATGGCTACACCTTC
CASSSGEGYGYTF
>14|NA|TRBJ1-5|NA|TRBV5-4
TGTGCCAGCAGTATGGACGGGAACAATCAGCCCCAGCATTTT
CASSMDGNNQPQHF
>16|TRBD2|TRBJ2-3|NA|TRBV5-1
TGCGCCAGCAGCTTGGTTATTAGCGGGAGCGGTGATACGCAGTATTTT
CASSLVISGSGDTQYF
>11|NA|TRBJ2-7|NA|TRBV27
TGTGCCAGAACGACTCGGGACGAGCAGTACTTC
CARTTRDEQYF
>13|TRBD1|TRBJ2-7|NA|TRBV11-2
TGTGCCAGCAGCTTACTGTCCGGGGACAGCCAGTACTTC
CASSLLSGDSQYF
>16|TRBD2|TRBJ2-5|NA|TRBV5-4
TGTGCCAGCAGCTTGTGGCGGGGGGGCCTTAGGGAGACCCAGTACTTC
CASSLWRGGLRETQYF
>16|TRBD1|TRBJ1-1|NA|TRBV5-1
TGCGCCAGCAGCTTGGGTGTTCAGGGGGTGAACACTGAAGCTTTCTTT
CASSLGVQGVNTEAFF
>19|NA|TRBJ1-3|NA|TRBV9
TGTGCCAGCAGCGTAAGGCCCCCCCAGACAGCTGACTCTGGAAACACCATATATTTT
CASSVRPPQTADSGNTIYF
>14|NA|TRBJ1-6|NA|TRBV5-1
TGCGCCAGCAGCTTCGACAGCTCCTCTAGGGCCCTCCACTTT
CASSFDSSSRALHF
>17|TRBD2|TRBJ2-1|NA|TRBV29-1
TGCAGCGTTGAGAGCGGGATAGCGCTGAGCTCCTACAATGAGCAGTTCTTC
CSVESGIALSSYNEQFF
>14|NA|TRBJ1-2|few|TRBV29-1
TGCAGCGTTGGGGTAACCGGGACAATCTATGGCTACACCTTC
CSVGVTGTIYGYTF
>17|NA|TRBJ2-2|NA|TRBV18
TGTGCCAGCTCACCCACCGGGACAATAGCGAACACCGGGGAGCTGTTTTTT
CASSPTGTIANTGELFF
>10|NA|TRBJ2-5|many|TRBV20-1
TGCAGTGCTGGCAAACAGACCCAGTACTTC
CSAGKQTQYF
>13|NA|TRBJ1-2|NA|TRBV18
TGTGCCAGTTCACGTGACAGTGATTATGGCTACACCTTC
CASSRDSDYGYTF
>14|NA|TRBJ1-2|NA|TRBV6-1
TGTGCCAGCAGTGAAGCCAACGGAGCGTATGGCTACACCTTC
CASSEANGAYGYTF
>13|NA|TRBJ2-7|NA|TRBV19
TGTGCCAGTAGTAATCAACATCCTGAAGAGCAGTACTTC
CASSNQHPEEQYF
>15|NA|TRBJ1-1|NA|TRBV2
TGTGCCAGCAGTGCTCAACAGCCCGTCTCCACTGAAGCTTTCTTT
CASSAQQPVSTEAFF
>14|NA|TRBJ1-1|once|TRBV5-6
TGTGCCAGCAGCCTCGGTTGGGGGGGCACTGAAGCTTTCTTT
CASSLGWGGTEAFF
>16|TRBD1|TRBJ1-4|once|TRBV11-2
TGTGCCAGCAGCTTAGGACAGGGGATCGGGCGGGAAAAACTGTTTTTT
CASSLGQGIGREKLFF
>15|TRBD2|TRBJ2-1|NA|TRBV5-4
TGTGCCAGCAGCCCTCGGATAGCGGGGTACAATGAGCAGTTCTTC
CASSPRIAGYNEQFF
>16|TRBD1|TRBJ1-4|NA|TRBV29-1
TGCAGCGTGGCCGACATGGGGACAGGGCCGCGCGAAAAACTGTTTTTT
CSVADMGTGPREKLFF
>16|NA|TRBJ2-2|NA|TRBV6-6
TGTGCCAGCAGTTACCCCGGACAGACGAACACCGGGGAGCTGTTTTTT
CASSYPGQTNTGELFF
>15|TRBD1|TRBJ1-2|NA|TRBV14
TGTGCCAGCAGCCAAAGGACGGGACAGTTCTATGGCTACACCTTC
CASSQRTGQFYGYTF
>14|TRBD1|TRBJ1-2|NA|TRBV6-5
TGTGCCAGCAGTGCCGGACAGGCCTTCGATGGCTACACCTTC
CASSAGQAFDGYTF
>14|TRBD1|TRBJ1-5|NA|TRBV6-5
TGTGCCAGCAGTTCGGACAGGGACCATCAGCCCCAGCATTTT
CASSSDRDHQPQHF
>14|TRBD2|TRBJ2-7|NA|TRBV18
TGTGCCAGCTCACGGAGCGGGAGTTTGAACGAGCAGTACTTC
CASSRSGSLNEQYF
>15|TRBD1|TRBJ1-6|NA|TRBV4-3
TGCGCCAGCAGCCACCCTGACAGGGACGGTTCACCCCTCCACTTT
CASSHPDRDGSPLHF
>11|NA|TRBJ2-5|NA|TRBV5-6
TGTGCCAGCAGCTTCCGGGAGACCCAGTACTTC
CASSFRETQYF
>16|NA|TRBJ1-6|NA|TRBV28
TGTGCCAGCACCCAAGTTGGGTCTACCTATAATTCACCCCTCCACTTT
CASTQVGSTYNSPLHF
>14|NA|TRBJ1-2|NA|TRBV6-5
TGTGCCAGCAGTGAAAAGGCATTTAACTATGGCTACACCTTC
CASSEKAFNYGYTF
>14|NA|TRBJ1-1|NA|TRBV2
TGTGCCAGCAGCGTCCAGGGGTTGGGCACTGAAGCTTTCTTT
CASSVQGLGTEAFF
>17|TRBD2|TRBJ2-3|few|TRBV27
TGTGCCAGCAGTTGGGCCGCTAGCGGGGGGGCCCTTGGTACGCAGTATTTT
CASSWAASGGALGTQYF
>16|TRBD2|TRBJ2-3|NA|TRBV6-1
TGTGCCAGCAGTGAAGACGCGGGGGGGCCGCCAGATACGCAGTATTTT
CASSEDAGGPPDTQYF
>15|NA|TRBJ1-5|NA|TRBV18
TGTGCCAGCTCACCGTGGGGGGGTAGCAATCAGCCCCAGCATTTT
CASSPWGGSNQPQHF
>13|NA|TRBJ2-3|NA|TRBV27
TGTGCCAGCAGTTTATCGTCAACCGATACGCAGTATTTT
CASSLSSTDTQYF
>17|TRBD2|TRBJ2-5|NA|TRBV7-9
TGTGCCAGCAGCCCAGGGACTAGCGGGATTAACCAAGAGGCCCAGTACTTC
CASSPGTSGINQEAQYF
>14|NA|TRBJ1-2|NA|TRBV19
TGTGCCAGTAGTGCAGGGGCGTCCCTCTATGGCTACACCTTC
CASSAGASLYGYTF
>15|NA|TRBJ2-5|NA|TRBV9
TGTGCCAGCAGCGTCGGGGCAGGGTGGAAAGAGACCCAGTACTTC
CASSVGAGWKETQYF
>14|TRBD2|TRBJ2-1|NA|TRBV5-1
TGCGCCAGCAGCTTGAAGGCGGGAGGCAATGAGCAGTTCTTC
CASSLKAGGNEQFF
>15|NA|TRBJ1-1|NA|TRBV7-8
TGTGCCAGCAGCTTAAGGTTACAGGGCGGCACTGAAGCTTTCTTT
CASSLRLQGGTEAFF
>14|NA|TRBJ1-1|NA|TRBV18
TGTGCCAGCTCACCAACCGACTCGAACACTGAAGCTTTCTTT
CASSPTDSNTEAFF
>16|NA|TRBJ1-3|NA|TRBV6-5
TGTGCCAGCAGTTACTCGGGACACTTCTCTGGAAACACCATATATTTT
CASSYSGHFSGNTIYF
>16|TRBD1|TRBJ1-2|NA|TRBV10-1
TGCGCCAGCAACGACAGGGAGGAGACTTGGAACTATGGCTACACCTTC
CASNDREETWNYGYTF
>14|NA|TRBJ2-5|NA|TRBV29-1
TGCAGCGTTCGCCGGGGTGGGGGCCAAGAGACCCAGTACTTC
CSVRRGGGQETQYF